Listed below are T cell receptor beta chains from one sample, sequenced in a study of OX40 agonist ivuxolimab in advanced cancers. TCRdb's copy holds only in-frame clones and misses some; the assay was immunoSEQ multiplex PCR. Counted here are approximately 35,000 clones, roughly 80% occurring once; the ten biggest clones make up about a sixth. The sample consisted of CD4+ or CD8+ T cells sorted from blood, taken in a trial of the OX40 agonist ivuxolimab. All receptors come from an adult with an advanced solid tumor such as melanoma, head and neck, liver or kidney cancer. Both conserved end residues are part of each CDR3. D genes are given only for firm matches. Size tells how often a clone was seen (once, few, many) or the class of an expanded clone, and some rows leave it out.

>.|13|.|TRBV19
CASSIPGQETQYF
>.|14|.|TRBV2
CASSPGDSSYEQYF
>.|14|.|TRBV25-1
CASSEYGPQETQYF
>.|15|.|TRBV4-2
CASSQGGGSTDTQYF
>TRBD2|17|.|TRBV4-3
CASSQGPSGGSTDTQYF
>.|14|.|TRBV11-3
CASSRRGHTYEQYF
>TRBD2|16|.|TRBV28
CASRERTSGYTDTQYF
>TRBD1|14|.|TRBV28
CASSSGTGGYEQYF
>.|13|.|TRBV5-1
CASSFGRETEAFF
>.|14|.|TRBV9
CASSVGGGGYEQYF
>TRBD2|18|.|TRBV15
CATSRGETGTSWPDTQYF
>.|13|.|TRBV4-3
CASSQGGGDEQFF
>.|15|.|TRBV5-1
CASSPVEGVRNIQYF
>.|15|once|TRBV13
CASSWGPGVNTEAFF
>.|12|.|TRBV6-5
CASSYTIYEQYF
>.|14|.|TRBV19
CASSPLAETYEQYF
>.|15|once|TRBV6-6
CASNGGSTGTDTQYF
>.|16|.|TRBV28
CASSFQGGSSNQPQHF
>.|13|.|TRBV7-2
CASSQEGVDTQYF
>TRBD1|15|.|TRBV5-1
CASSLLGQGTDTQYF
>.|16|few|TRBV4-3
CASSQEPGGIINEQFF
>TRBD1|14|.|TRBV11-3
CASSLQGAVTEAFF
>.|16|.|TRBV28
CASSLGQAQVDEKLFF
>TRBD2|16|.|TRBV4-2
CASSHLLAGGRDTQYF
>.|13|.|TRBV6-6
CASSSWSGAGYTF
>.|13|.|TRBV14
CASSQDMEVRQFF
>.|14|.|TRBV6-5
CASSFWAGNTEAFF
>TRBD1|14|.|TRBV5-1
CASSDRGGKNIQYF
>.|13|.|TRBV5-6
CASSYSWRREQYF
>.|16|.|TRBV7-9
CASSSPGTPNTGELFF
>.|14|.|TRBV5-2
CASKQIRKTYGYTF
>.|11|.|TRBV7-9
CASYDGYEQYF
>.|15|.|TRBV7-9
CASSEDAGASYEQYF
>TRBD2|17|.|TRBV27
CASSLRGAGVVVGEQFF
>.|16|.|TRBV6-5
CASSYSEGPRGETQYF
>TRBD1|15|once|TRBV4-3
CASSPEWDSPIEAFF
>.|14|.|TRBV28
CASRTDWAANVLTF
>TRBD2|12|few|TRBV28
CASSPRLAEQFF
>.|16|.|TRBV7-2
CASSLGTTVWSNEQFF
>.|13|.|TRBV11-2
CASSLDMNSPLHF
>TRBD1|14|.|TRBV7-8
CASSLGQGDYGYTF
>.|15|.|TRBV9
CASSVAGDDTDTQYF
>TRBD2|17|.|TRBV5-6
CASSSAGPAGLGNEQFF
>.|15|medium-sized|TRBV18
CASSQTRGRDQPQHF
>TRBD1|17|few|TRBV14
CASSQDLFRTGKETQYF
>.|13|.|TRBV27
CASSLNPPYEQYF
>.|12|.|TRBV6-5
CASSRVGETQYF
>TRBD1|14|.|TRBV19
CASSMGQGLDEQYF
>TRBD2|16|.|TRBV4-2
CASSQGGSGGPYEQYF
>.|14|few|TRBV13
CASSYTPSPSEQYF
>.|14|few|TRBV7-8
CASSSAQVPETQYF
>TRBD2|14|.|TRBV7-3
CASSLTFRLAGANF
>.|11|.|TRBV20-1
CSATGQGVQFF
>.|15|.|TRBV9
CASSVAGTPYNEQFF
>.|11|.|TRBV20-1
CSARAVGEQYF
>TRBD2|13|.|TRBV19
CASSIPGGWEQYF
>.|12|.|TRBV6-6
CASGSTAGEQYF
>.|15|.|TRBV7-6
CASSLDDSQQETQYF